This TCR beta chain originates from a study of PD-1 blockade in mismatch repair-deficient tumors. Study-wide results and caveats: Tumor-resident clones, often undetectable pretreatment in blood, expanded then contracted after pembrolizumab.

Note on this clone: The antigen is undetermined.

The repertoire was sequenced with immunoSEQ multiplex PCR; TCRdb's copy has only in-frame clones and lacks some. The sample lists approximately 130,000 clones, about 86% occurring once. Germline-derived CDR1 and CDR2 are SGHTA and FQGNSA. The CDR3 totals 15 residues. V dropped 1 base and J dropped 4 bases, with 10 bases sitting between them. The sequences come from peripheral blood, collected 44 weeks after starting pembrolizumab. This TCR derives from an adult with mismatch repair-deficient cancer. The V gene is TRBV7-2, the J gene TRBJ2-2; possible D gene TRBD2, 5 bases. The CDR3 nucleotides read TGTGCCAGCAGCTTAGTAGTAGGGAGCACCGGGGAGCTGTTTTTT. This sequence encodes CASSLVVGSTGELFF. Looking up the rest from reference TRBV7-2 and TRBJ2-2 gives the full variable domain: GAGVSQSPSNKVTEKGKDVELRCDPISGHTALYWYRQSLGQGLEFLIYFQGNSAPDKSGLPSDRFSAERTGGSVSTLTIQRTQQEDSAVYLCASSLVVGSTGELFFGEGSRLTVL.